These 23 T cell receptor beta chains were sequenced from one sample in a study of early T cells in non-severe SARS-CoV-2 infection. Using its own MiXCR run on the 5' RACE reads, TCRdb lists one record per CDR3 protein. The sample consists of more than 55,000 distinct CDR3 sequences, 4% to 6% of them appearing once. The input for sequencing was whole blood, taken at baseline. The receptor source for this set is an adult who was a healthcare worker with PCR-confirmed SARS-CoV-2 infection or an uninfected control (not recorded which). The donor label of this sample is uncertain.

This clonotype occurred a few times. J is TRBJ1-5 and V is TRBV4-3; D possibly corresponds to TRBD1 (5 bases). Trimming shortened V by 0 bases and J by 6 bases, and 12 bases separated the two germline ends. The CDR3 sequence is 15 residues long. Germline V gene lookup returns CDR1 LGHNA and CDR2 YSLEER. CDR3 residues: CASSQDMAGLQPQHF. CDR3 coding DNA: TGCGCCAGCAGCCAAGATATGGCAGGGCTTCAGCCCCAGCATTTT.

The chain links TRBV5-1 to TRBJ1-6; 8 bases fit TRBD1. The CDR3 totals 15 residues. V was pared by 4 bases and J by 6 bases, with 6 bases of the junction left unmatched. Germline V lookup: CDR1 SGHRS, CDR2 YFSETQ. The CDR3 protein is CASSITGGSNSPLHF. CDR3 DNA sequence: TGCGCCAGCAGCATAACAGGGGGGTCTAATTCACCCCTCCACTTT.

This clonotype was seen repeatedly, ten times or more. The chain combines TRBV7-6 with TRBJ2-3; D tentatively fits TRBD1 or TRBD2 (5 bases each). The CDR3 covers 15 residues. CDR1 is SGHVS and CDR2 is FNYEAQ in the germline V gene. Trimming pared 1 base from V and 3 bases from J, leaving 11 bases between. CDR3 nucleotides: TGTGCCAGCAGCTTAGTCGCAGGGACGACAGATACGCAGTATTTT. Its protein product is CASSLVAGTTDTQYF.

The DNA of the CDR3 is TGTGCCAGCAGCTTATCCCTGGCGGACCAAGAGACCCAGTACTTC. Translating gives CASSLSLADQETQYF. The J gene is TRBJ2-5, the V gene TRBV11-3; D remains unclear. From germline, CDR1 is SGHNT and CDR2 YENEEA. V was trimmed by 2 bases and J by 0 bases, leaving 10 bases between them. The CDR3 is made up of 15 amino acids.

This clonotype was recorded a few times. The chain has TRBV6-4 and TRBJ2-2; tentative D call: TRBD2 (5 bases). The V end lost 2 bases, the J end lost 2 bases, and 12 bases lay between the germline ends. The CDR3 has 16 residues. The germline V gene has CDR1 MRHNA and CDR2 SNTAGT. DNA of the CDR3: TGTGCCAGCAGTGACGAGGGTCGATCAAACACCGGGGAGCTGTTTTTT. This gives the protein CASSDEGRSNTGELFF.

In this sample, this clonotype turned up many times. The J gene is TRBJ2-7, the V gene TRBV19; TRBD2 might be the D (5 bases). The CDR3 has 13 amino acids. Germline-derived CDR1 and CDR2 are LNHDA and SQIVND (reference sequence). The V end lost 3 bases, the J end lost 4 bases, and 10 bases lay between the germline ends. DNA for the CDR3: TGTGCCAGTAGTATTCCCGGGGTTTACGAGCAGTACTTC. It is translated as CASSIPGVYEQYF.

In its sample, this clonotype was seen many times. The chain combines TRBV6-5 with TRBJ2-7; D might be TRBD1 (6 bases). Trimming cost V 6 bases and J 6 bases, with 15 bases left between them. This CDR3 comprises 13 residues. Germline loops: CDR1 MNHEY, CDR2 SVGAGI. CDR3 coding DNA: TGTGCCAGCAGCAAGGGACACCTAATCGAGCAGTACTTC. The encoded protein is CASSKGHLIEQYF.

The sample holds many counts of this clonotype. This sequence joins TRBV5-1 and TRBJ1-2; D is unclear. The CDR3 runs 14 residues. Trimming removed 4 bases from V and 2 bases from J, with 12 bases in between. Germline assignment: CDR1 SGHRS and CDR2 YFSETQ. The CDR3 reads CASSRVADNYGYTF. As DNA, the CDR3 is TGCGCCAGCAGCCGCGTGGCGGACAACTATGGCTACACCTTC.

The chain recombines TRBV4-1 with TRBJ2-3; D is unclear. The V and J ends lost 0 bases and 6 bases respectively, with 16 bases between them. The CDR3 extends over 16 amino acids. Germline CDR1 MGHRA, CDR2 YSYEKL. The CDR3 DNA follows: TGCGCCAGCAGCCAAGATCGCAACCGAGTCAGGGATACGCAGTATTTT. Translating it yields CASSQDRNRVRDTQYF.

This clonotype was picked up many times. This chain uses TRBV20-1 with TRBJ2-4; no definite D call. The CDR3 is 14 amino acids. V lost 6 bases to trimming and J lost 8 bases, with 20 bases between them. Germline loops: CDR1 DFQATT, CDR2 SNEGSKA (reference sequence). This chain's CDR3 is CSAREGRKPDIQYF. The CDR3, as DNA: TGCAGTGCGCGTGAAGGACGCAAACCGGACATTCAGTACTTC.

The genes are TRBV7-9 and TRBJ2-1, with D possibly matching TRBD2 (6 bases). Trimming stripped 3 bases from V and 1 base from J, with 13 bases between. The germline CDR1 and CDR2 sequences are SEHNR and FQNEAQ (reference sequence). The CDR3 spans 16 residues. CDR3 nucleotides: TGTGCCAGCAGCTTCCAGGGACTGGCTTCCTACAATGAGCAGTTCTTC. Translating it yields CASSFQGLASYNEQFF.

This clonotype came up a few times. This chain connects TRBV2 to TRBJ2-3; D not certain. V was pared by 1 base and J by 0 bases, with 8 bases between. Per germline, CDR1 SNHLY and CDR2 FYNNEI. CDR3 size: 15 residues. The CDR3: CASSEGGRSTDTQYF. The CDR3 bases are TGTGCCAGCAGTGAAGGCGGTCGTAGCACAGATACGCAGTATTTT.

The rearrangement uses TRBV28 and TRBJ1-1, with a possible D match to TRBD1 (5 bases). Germline V gene lookup returns CDR1 MDHEN and CDR2 SYDVKM. The CDR3 covers 14 residues. V was clipped by 3 bases and J by 5 bases, with 13 bases between them. The CDR3 spells CASSFWRGRTEAFF. The CDR3 DNA reads as TGTGCCAGCAGTTTTTGGCGGGGACGGACTGAAGCTTTCTTT.

The V call is TRBV20-1, the J call TRBJ2-7; the D gene is possibly TRBD1 (6 bases). Germline loops: CDR1 DFQATT, CDR2 SNEGSKA (reference sequence). This CDR3 is 15 amino acids long. Trimming pared 6 bases from V and 4 bases from J, leaving 22 bases between. Here the CDR3 reads CSATDRSKGVYEQYF. The DNA for the CDR3 is TGCAGTGCGACCGACAGGTCCAAGGGGGTATACGAGCAGTACTTC.

V gene TRBV5-1 combines with J gene TRBJ2-2, with 10 nucleotides matching TRBD2. This CDR3 contains 16 residues. Germline V gene data show CDR1 as SGHRS and CDR2 as YFSETQ. V shed 0 bases and J 6 bases; nucleotides not matched to a gene: 5. CDR3 nucleotide sequence: TGCGCCAGCAGCTTGGCGACTAGCGGGTTACCCGGGGAGCTGTTTTTT. This translates into CASSLATSGLPGELFF.

This clonotype was observed a few times. This chain joins TRBV28 and TRBJ1-4; TRBD1 aligns across 7 bases. V lost 6 bases, J lost 8 bases, and 12 bases stayed unmatched. The germline gives CDR1 MDHEN, CDR2 SYDVKM. The CDR3 totals 15 residues. The CDR3 spells CASSPATGFGEKLFF. CDR3 in DNA: TGTGCCAGCAGCCCCGCGACAGGGTTTGGGGAAAAACTGTTTTTT.

This clonotype came up many times. The V and J genes are TRBV18 and TRBJ1-2, with 7 positions matching TRBD1. Germline V gene sequence: CDR1 KGHSH, CDR2 LQKENI. The CDR3 is 11 amino acids. V lost 9 bases, J lost 8 bases, and 6 bases stayed unmatched. CDR3 in amino acids: CASGQETGYTF. The CDR3 DNA is TGTGCCAGTGGACAGGAAACCGGCTACACCTTC.

This clonotype was detected many times. CDR3 coding DNA: TGTGCCAGCAGCCCCGGCGGGTACAATGAGCAGTTCTTC. Its translation: CASSPGGYNEQFF. This chain connects TRBV7-9 to TRBJ2-1; the D gene is possibly TRBD2 (5 bases). Trimming removed 5 bases at V and 4 bases at J, with 9 bases between. Germline lookup yields CDR1 SEHNR and CDR2 FQNEAQ (reference sequence). The length of the CDR3 is 13 residues.

The rearrangement joins TRBV19 to TRBJ1-5; D may be TRBD1 (5 bases). The germline CDR1 and CDR2 sequences are LNHDA and SQIVND (reference sequence). Trimming took off 6 bases at V and 0 bases at J, with 9 bases between the two ends. The CDR3 is made up of 14 amino acids. CDR3 in amino acids: CASSLDSSNQPQHF. For the CDR3, the DNA is TGTGCCAGTAGCCTCGACAGTAGCAATCAGCCCCAGCATTTT.

This clonotype occurred many times. This chain links TRBV7-9 with TRBJ2-7; weak D call: TRBD1 (5 bases). This CDR3 is built from 16 residues. From germline, CDR1 is SEHNR and CDR2 FQNEAQ (reference sequence). V was clipped by 2 bases and J by 0 bases, with 14 bases between them. DNA for the CDR3: TGTGCCAGCAGCTTACCCGGGCAGGGCAACTCCTACGAGCAGTACTTC. Its translation: CASSLPGQGNSYEQYF.

This clonotype has ten or more counts. The chain uses TRBV10-3 and TRBJ2-7, with 9 bases lining up with TRBD1. The V gene's germline CDR1 is ENHRY and CDR2 SYGVKD. The CDR3 spans 13 residues. J lost 7 bases, V lost 4 bases, and 5 bases had no gene match. CDR3 sequence reads: CAISATGGGEQYF. In DNA form, the CDR3 reads TGTGCCATCAGTGCCACAGGGGGCGGGGAGCAGTACTTC.

This clonotype was seen at least ten times. The CDR3 sequence is CASSPGVMNTEAFF. For the CDR3, the DNA is TGTGCCAGCAGCCCAGGGGTTATGAACACTGAAGCTTTCTTT. The chain recombines TRBV14 with TRBJ1-1; the D gene is possibly TRBD1 (6 bases). Germline CDR1 SGHDN, CDR2 FVKESK. The V end was cut by 4 bases, the J end by 0 bases, with 9 bases between. The CDR3 covers 14 residues.

This clonotype was seen at least ten times. This rearrangement joins TRBV12-5 to TRBJ2-1, with 7 bases that match TRBD2. The V segment lost 4 bases and the J segment 0 bases; nucleotides outside the gene matches: 3. This CDR3 region has 15 residues. Germline V CDR1 and CDR2: LGHNT, FRNRAP. The CDR3 is CASGWGGSSYNEQFF. For the CDR3, the DNA is TGTGCTAGTGGTTGGGGAGGGAGCTCCTACAATGAGCAGTTCTTC.